This T cell receptor (beta chain) was captured by sequencing in a study of cytotoxic CD8 clonotypes in ibrutinib-treated CLL. Method: immunoSEQ multiplex PCR; TCRdb's copy keeps in-frame clones and lacks some. Among 130,000 to 150,000 clones, roughly 83% were seen once, and the ten largest hold roughly 12%. The CDR3 length is 16 residues. After removal of 5 bases from V and 4 bases from J, the junction contained 11 bases not matched to a gene. Germline V gene sequence: CDR1 SEHNR, CDR2 FQNEAQ (reference sequence). The input for sequencing was PBMCs, taken after 12 months of ibrutinib treatment. This clonotype was sampled from a human donor with chronic lymphocytic leukemia. The chain uses TRBV7-9 and TRBJ2-1; 7 nucleotides match TRBD2. CDR3 DNA: TGTGCCAGCAGCATCTTAGGGCTAGCGGAATACAATGAGCAGTTCTTC. It yields the protein CASSILGLAEYNEQFF.